A selection of T cell receptor beta chains follows, all from one sample in a study of beta chain features in type 1 diabetes. Profiling relied on immunoSEQ multiplex PCR, and the TCRdb table lists in-frame clones only, not all of them. This sample yields under 900,000 clones, of which about a sixth are seen a single time; around 0.02% belongs to the top ten. Material: naive CD4+ T cells from blood. These receptors were collected from a woman aged 18-29 years in good health. Both conserved end residues are part of each CDR3. A D gene is named only where the DNA matches it firmly. Not every row has a clone size; where given, it reads once, few, many or a size class.

-	TRBV7-9	-	TRBJ2-1	CASSQGLFEQFF	TGTGCCAGCAGTCAAGGTCTCTTTGAGCAGTTCTTC
-	TRBV29-1	-	TRBJ2-7	CSATRGDYEQYF	TGCAGCGCGACCCGGGGAGATTACGAGCAGTACTTC
TRBD2	TRBV9	-	TRBJ2-5	CASSASGLAEETQYF	TGTGCCAGCAGCGCCTCGGGACTAGCGGAAGAGACCCAGTACTTC
TRBD1	TRBV9	-	TRBJ2-2	CASSVGRGQVTGELFF	TGTGCCAGCAGCGTAGGCCGCGGACAGGTAACCGGGGAGCTGTTTTTT
TRBD1	TRBV5-4	-	TRBJ2-3	CASSSQGSPSTDTQYF	TGTGCCAGCAGCTCACAGGGGAGCCCTAGCACAGATACGCAGTATTTT
TRBD2	TRBV4-2	-	TRBJ2-5	CASSQDRTRLETQYF	TGTGCCAGCAGCCAAGATAGGACTAGATTAGAGACCCAGTACTTC
-	TRBV9	-	TRBJ2-2	CASSVTPGHSTGELFF	TGTGCCAGCAGCGTTACTCCGGGACATTCCACCGGGGAGCTGTTTTTT
-	TRBV7-3	-	TRBJ2-2	CASSVGNTGELFF	TGTGCCAGCAGCGTCGGCAACACCGGGGAGCTGTTTTTT
-	TRBV7-3	once	TRBJ2-3	CASSLSGPSAGTDTQYF	TGTGCCAGCAGCTTAAGTGGCCCCTCTGCTGGGACAGATACGCAGTATTTT
TRBD1	TRBV5-1	-	TRBJ2-7	CASSLANPDRGHEQYF	TGCGCCAGCAGCTTGGCCAATCCGGACAGGGGCCACGAGCAGTACTTC
-	TRBV7-9	-	TRBJ2-2	CASSNWRHTGELFF	TGTGCCAGCAGTAACTGGAGGCACACCGGGGAGCTGTTTTTT
-	TRBV5-1	few	TRBJ2-1	CASSLARQGYWNEQFF	TGCGCCAGCAGCTTGGCCCGGCAGGGGTATTGGAATGAGCAGTTCTTC
TRBD1	TRBV5-4	few	TRBJ1-4	CASSRRDSEKLFF	TGTGCCAGCAGCCGAAGGGACAGCGAAAAACTGTTTTTT
TRBD2	TRBV30	once	TRBJ2-4	CAWMRLAGFLAKNIQYF	TGTGCCTGGATGAGACTAGCGGGATTCCTAGCCAAAAACATTCAGTACTTC
-	TRBV5-6	-	TRBJ2-2	CASSLGLPGELFF	TGTGCCAGCAGCTTGGGGCTCCCCGGGGAGCTGTTTTTT
TRBD2	TRBV19	-	TRBJ2-1	CASSIVGTSGRNEQFF	TGTGCCAGTAGTATAGTCGGGACTAGCGGGAGAAATGAGCAGTTCTTC
TRBD2	TRBV6-1	few	TRBJ2-1	CASRLAGYNEQFF	TGTGCCAGTAGGTTAGCGGGGTACAATGAGCAGTTCTTC
TRBD2	TRBV5-1	few	TRBJ2-1	CASFPGTSGFYNEQFF	TGCGCCAGCTTCCCGGGGACTAGCGGATTTTACAATGAGCAGTTCTTC
TRBD2	TRBV7-2	-	TRBJ2-1	CASSLGSGTSSYNEQFF	TGTGCCAGCAGCTTAGGGTCCGGGACTAGCTCCTACAATGAGCAGTTCTTC
-	TRBV15	-	TRBJ2-1	CATSRDLSVYNEQFF	TGTGCCACCAGCAGAGATCTGTCAGTTTACAATGAGCAGTTCTTC
-	TRBV25-1	few	TRBJ1-2	CASSELTAVEGYGYTF	TGTGCCAGCAGTGAATTGACGGCCGTGGAGGGCTATGGCTACACCTTC
TRBD2	TRBV18	few	TRBJ2-3	CASSPYGTSGSKDTQYF	TGTGCCAGCTCACCCTATGGGACTAGCGGGAGTAAGGATACGCAGTATTTT
-	TRBV5-8	few	TRBJ1-5	CASSLQGTQPQHF	TGTGCCAGCAGCTTGCAGGGGACTCAGCCCCAGCATTTT
-	TRBV4-2	few	TRBJ1-1	CASRGYTEAFF	TGTGCCAGCAGAGGGTACACTGAAGCTTTCTTT
-	TRBV5-6	-	TRBJ2-5	CASSSARLVQETQYF	TGTGCCAGCAGCTCCGCGAGACTGGTTCAAGAGACCCAGTACTTC
-	TRBV7-6	-	TRBJ2-5	CASSRIVHQETQYF	TGTGCCAGCAGCCGCATTGTTCACCAAGAGACCCAGTACTTC